This TCR beta chain was identified in a study of early T cells in non-severe SARS-CoV-2 infection. Across the whole study: The chains were unpaired, and the sequenced material was bulk RNA from unsorted whole blood.

In the library, individual cDNA molecules carried attached unique molecular identifiers. TCRdb analysed the 5' RACE reads with MiXCR anew, one entry per CDR3 protein. The data contain tens of thousands of distinct CDR3 sequences, more than 4.5% of them singletons. V lost 9 bases and J 2 bases, leaving 13 bases between the germline ends. This CDR3 is built from 13 residues. The germline V gene encodes CDR1 MNHNS and CDR2 SASEGT. This clonotype originated in an adult who was a healthcare worker with PCR-confirmed SARS-CoV-2 infection or an uninfected control (not recorded which). The sample taken for sequencing was whole blood. The chain employs TRBV6-1 and TRBJ2-5, with D possibly TRBD1 on 6 matching bases. The CDR3 sequence: CASRRGFQETQYF. The CDR3 DNA is TGTGCCAGTCGCAGGGGCTTTCAAGAGACCCAGTACTTC.